This T cell receptor beta chain appears in the sequencing data of a study of blood T cell repertoires in COVID-19. Study background: Sites in the United States, Italy and Spain provided acute and convalescent COVID-19 samples. Sources were T cells, B-cell-depleted T cells, or PBMCs; the material itself was cDNA or gDNA.

In the authors' workflow: The assay estimated nucleated cells by amplifying reference gene primers. Profiled with immunoSEQ multiplex PCR; TCRdb holds only in-frame clones, not every one. The DNA gave D and trimming, while V, J and clone size come from that table. The sample has approximately 360,000 clones, around 89% seen once. Unmatched junction bases numbered 11, after V lost 4 bases and J lost 6 bases. The germline V gene encodes CDR1 LNHDA and CDR2 SQIVND (reference sequence). This CDR3 contains 16 residues. Input material: peripheral blood. The receptor comes from a man aged 35 to 55 with acute or convalescent COVID-19. The rearrangement links TRBV19 to TRBJ2-1; 8 bases are shared with TRBD2. The CDR3 is CASSTLLAAGRNEQFF. CDR3 bases: TGTGCCAGTAGTACCCTACTAGCGGCGGGCCGCAATGAGCAGTTCTTC.